These 8 T cell receptor beta chains were all obtained from the same sample, sequenced in a study of control samples from healthy donors and cancer patients. TCRdb keeps only in-frame clones here, not all; method: immunoSEQ multiplex PCR. Of about 130,000 clones in the sample, 70% to 90% were seen once. Source material: blood. These receptors all come from a man between 50 and 59 years old in good health.

The rearrangement links TRBV6-4 to TRBJ2-7; TRBD1 matches 10 bases. Germline V gives CDR1 MRHNA, CDR2 SNTAGT. With 9 bases clipped from V and 3 bases from J, the junction kept 2 bases outside the gene matches. CDR3 length: 12 amino acids. CDR3 sequence (DNA): TGTGCCAGGGGACAGGGGATCTACGAGCAGTACTTC. Amino acid sequence: CARGQGIYEQYF.

The chain combines TRBV5-6 with TRBJ2-2; D remains ambiguous. This CDR3 has 14 amino acids. Germline CDR1 and CDR2: SGHDT and YYEEEE. Trimming removed 4 bases from V and 5 bases from J, with 12 bases in between. This chain's CDR3 is CASSPFHYTGELFF. In DNA, the CDR3 is TGTGCCAGCAGCCCATTCCATTATACCGGGGAGCTGTTTTTT. Full variable domain (rest looked up from reference TRBV5-6 and TRBJ2-2): DAGVTQSPTHLIKTRGQQVTLRCSPKSGHDTVSWYQQALGQGPQFIFQYYEEEERQRGNFPDRFSGHQFPNYSSELNVNALLLGDSALYLCASSPFHYTGELFFGEGSRLTVL.

This chain links TRBV18 with TRBJ2-1, with TRBD1 identical over 7 bases. Trimming removed 6 bases from V and 0 bases from J; junction bases left unmatched: 8. Germline V CDR1 and CDR2: KGHSH, LQKENI. The CDR3 length is 16 residues. The CDR3 sequence is CASSFDRDSSYNEQFF. The CDR3 nucleotides are TGTGCCAGCTCTTTCGACCGGGACAGCTCCTACAATGAGCAGTTCTTC.

The chain has TRBV27 and TRBJ1-2, with D perhaps TRBD1 (5 bases). CDR1 and CDR2 from the germline V gene are MNHEY and SMNVEV (reference sequence). The CDR3 is made up of 15 amino acids. V lost 6 bases and J 2 bases, leaving 16 bases between the germline ends. CDR3 in amino acids: CASSLPPGDNYGYTF. CDR3 nucleotides: TGTGCCAGCAGCCTTCCCCCGGGGGACAACTATGGCTACACCTTC.

The chain is built from TRBV11-3 and TRBJ2-1, with no clear D. V lost 5 bases and J 0 bases, leaving 14 bases between the germline ends. Germline V gene lookup returns CDR1 SGHNT and CDR2 YENEEA. This CDR3 contains 16 residues. CDR3 amino acids: CASSPSQMSSYNEQFF. In nucleotides, the CDR3 is TGTGCCAGCAGCCCTTCGCAAATGAGCTCCTACAATGAGCAGTTCTTC.

The chain has TRBV30 and TRBJ2-2, with TRBD1 identical over 7 bases. With 3 bases clipped from V and 7 bases from J, the junction kept 8 bases outside the gene matches. Germline V gives CDR1 GTSNPN, CDR2 SVGIG (reference sequence). The CDR3 contains 14 residues. CDR3 DNA sequence: TGTGCCTGGAGGAAGACAGGGAAGGGCGGGGAGCTGTTTTTT. This gives the protein CAWRKTGKGGELFF.

The V gene is TRBV28, the J gene TRBJ1-5, with TRBD1 identical over 8 bases. Germline V lookup: CDR1 MDHEN, CDR2 SYDVKM. The CDR3 has 17 amino acids. The CDR3 reads CASRGGQVYYSNQPQHF. Written as DNA, the CDR3 is TGTGCTTCGCGGGGGGGACAGGTATATTATAGCAATCAGCCCCAGCATTTT.

This clone was picked up one time. The chain uses TRBV7-9 and TRBJ2-7; weak D call: TRBD1 (6 bases). The CDR3 length is 16 residues. The V gene lost 0 bases and the J gene lost 3 bases, with 15 bases spanning the gap. Germline CDR1 SEHNR, CDR2 FQNEAQ (reference sequence). The CDR3 nucleotides are TGTGCCAGCAGCTTAGCGGTGGCAGGGGCATTCTACGAGCAGTACTTC. Encoded protein: CASSLAVAGAFYEQYF.